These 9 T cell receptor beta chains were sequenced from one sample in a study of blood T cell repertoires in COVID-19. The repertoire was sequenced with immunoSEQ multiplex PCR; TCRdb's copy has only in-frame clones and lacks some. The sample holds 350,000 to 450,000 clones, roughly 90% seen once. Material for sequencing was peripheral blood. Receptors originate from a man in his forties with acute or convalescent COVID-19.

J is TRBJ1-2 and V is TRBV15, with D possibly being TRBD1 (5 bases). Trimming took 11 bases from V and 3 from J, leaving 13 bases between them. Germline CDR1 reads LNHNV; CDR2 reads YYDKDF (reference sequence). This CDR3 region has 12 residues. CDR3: CAASGVDYGYTF. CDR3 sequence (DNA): TGTGCCGCCTCGGGGGTGGACTATGGCTACACCTTC. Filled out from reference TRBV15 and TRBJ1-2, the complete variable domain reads DAMVIQNPRYQVTQFGKPVTLSCSQTLNHNVMYWYQQKSSQAPKLLFHYYDKDFNNEADTPDNFQSRRPNTSFCFLDIRSPGLGDTAMYLCAASGVDYGYTFGSGTRLTVV.

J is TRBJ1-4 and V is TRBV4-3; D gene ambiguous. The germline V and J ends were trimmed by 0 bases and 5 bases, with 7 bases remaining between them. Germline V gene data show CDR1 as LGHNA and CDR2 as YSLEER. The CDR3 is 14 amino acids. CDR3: CASSQDSGNEKLFF. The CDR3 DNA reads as TGCGCCAGCAGCCAAGACTCGGGGAATGAAAAACTGTTTTTT.

CDR3 DNA: TGTGCCAGTGGATTAGCGGGAGTGGGTGAGCAGTACTTC. Its protein is CASGLAGVGEQYF. This chain uses TRBV19 with TRBJ2-7; the match to TRBD2 covers 9 bases. CDR1 and CDR2 (germline): LNHDA, SQIVND (reference sequence). The CDR3 is made up of 13 amino acids. V was clipped by 8 bases and J by 7 bases; unmatched bases: 9.

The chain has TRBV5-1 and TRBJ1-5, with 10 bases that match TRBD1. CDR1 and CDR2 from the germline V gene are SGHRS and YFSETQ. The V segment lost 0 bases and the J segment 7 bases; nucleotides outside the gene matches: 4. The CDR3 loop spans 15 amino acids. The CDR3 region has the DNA TGCGCCAGCAGCTTGGATCTGACAGGGGGCCAGCCCCAGCATTTT. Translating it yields CASSLDLTGGQPQHF.

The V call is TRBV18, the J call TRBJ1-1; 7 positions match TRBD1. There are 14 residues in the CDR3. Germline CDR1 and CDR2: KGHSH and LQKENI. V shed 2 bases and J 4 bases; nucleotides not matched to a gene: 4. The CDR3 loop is CASSPITGATEAFF. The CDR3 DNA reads TGTGCCAGCTCACCAATCACAGGGGCCACTGAAGCTTTCTTT.

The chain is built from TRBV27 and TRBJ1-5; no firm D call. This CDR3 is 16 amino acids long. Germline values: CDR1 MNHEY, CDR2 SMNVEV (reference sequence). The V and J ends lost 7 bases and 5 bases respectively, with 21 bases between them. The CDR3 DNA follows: TGTGCCAGCATTCACTCCCCGGAGGGCGAGTATCAGCCCCAGCATTTT. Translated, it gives CASIHSPEGEYQPQHF.

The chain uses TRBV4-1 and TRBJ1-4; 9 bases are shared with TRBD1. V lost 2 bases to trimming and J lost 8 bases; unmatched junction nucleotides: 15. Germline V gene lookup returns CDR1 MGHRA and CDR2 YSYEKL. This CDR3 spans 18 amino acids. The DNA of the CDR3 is TGCGCCAGCAGCCAACTGGGGCCTCACAGGGGGCTTAAAGAAAAACTGTTTTTT. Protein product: CASSQLGPHRGLKEKLFF.

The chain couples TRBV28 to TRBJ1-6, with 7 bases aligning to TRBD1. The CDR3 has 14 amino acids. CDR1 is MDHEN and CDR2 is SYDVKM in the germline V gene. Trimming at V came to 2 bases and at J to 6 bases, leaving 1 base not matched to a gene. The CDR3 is CASSLDRVNSPLHF. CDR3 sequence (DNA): TGTGCCAGCAGTTTAGACAGGGTTAATTCACCCCTCCACTTT.

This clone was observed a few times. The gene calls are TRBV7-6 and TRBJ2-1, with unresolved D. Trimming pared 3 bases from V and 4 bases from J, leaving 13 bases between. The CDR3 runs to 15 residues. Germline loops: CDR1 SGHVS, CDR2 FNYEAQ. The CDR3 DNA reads TGTGCCAGCAGCTTGAATCAGGCGCCTTACAATGAGCAGTTCTTC. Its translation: CASSLNQAPYNEQFF.